This entry features one T cell receptor beta chain sequence. This entry comes from a study of control samples from healthy donors and cancer patients. The CDR3 runs to 12 residues. Trimming cost V 6 bases and J 7 bases, with 12 bases left between them. Germline V gene data show CDR1 as MDHEN and CDR2 as SYDVKM. Assay used: immunoSEQ multiplex PCR; TCRdb lists only in-frame clones, some missing. The table lists tens of thousands of clones, roughly 85% of them singletons, with roughly 6% in the top ten. This chain links TRBV28 with TRBJ1-1, with a weak D call TRBD1 (6 bases). The receptor's source is a man aged 40-49 years in good health. Sequencing was done on a sample of blood. CDR3 protein: CASSIGGGEAFF. The CDR3 DNA is TGTGCCAGCAGCATAGGGGGGGGTGAAGCTTTCTTT.